The clone carrying this TCR beta chain was seen a few times. Its antigen is unidentified. This specimen belongs to a study of CD8 T cells in ankylosing spondylitis. Findings and caveats of the study: Ankylosing spondylitis blood appeared to be characterized by a TCR beta motif of eight highly homologous variants. A CD8+ phenotype characterized the disease-linked clones, which were relatively rare in peripheral blood.

From the 5' RACE reads, TCRdb called clonotypes with MiXCR, one entry per CDR3 protein. This repertoire shows more than 100,000 distinct CDR3 sequences, roughly 17% found once; its top ten account for around a third. The CDR3 covers 15 residues. CDR1 is MNHEY, CDR2 SMNVEV, per germline (reference sequence). V was pared by 2 bases and J by 5 bases, with 13 bases between. The sequenced sample consisted of blood, either unsorted or a sorted T cell fraction (not recorded which). The TCR sequence derives from a male donor with ankylosing spondylitis. The rearrangement uses TRBV27 and TRBJ1-5; weak D call: TRBD1 (5 bases). The CDR3 loop reads CASSLSVGGDQPQHF. Written as DNA, the CDR3 is TGTGCCAGCAGTTTAAGTGTCGGAGGGGATCAGCCCCAGCATTTT.